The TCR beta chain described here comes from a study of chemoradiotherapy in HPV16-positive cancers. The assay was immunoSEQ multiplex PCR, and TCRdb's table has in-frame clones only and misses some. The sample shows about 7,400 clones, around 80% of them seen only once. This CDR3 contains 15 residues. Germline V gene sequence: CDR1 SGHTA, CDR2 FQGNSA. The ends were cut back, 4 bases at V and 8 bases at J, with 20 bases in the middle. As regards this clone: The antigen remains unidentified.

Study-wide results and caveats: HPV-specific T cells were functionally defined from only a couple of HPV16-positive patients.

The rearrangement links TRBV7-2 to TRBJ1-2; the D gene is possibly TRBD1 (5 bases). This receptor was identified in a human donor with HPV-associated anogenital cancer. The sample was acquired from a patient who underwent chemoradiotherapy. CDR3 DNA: TGTGCCAGCAGCTACCGACAGTCGGCGACGGGCGGCTACACCTTC. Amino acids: CASSYRQSATGGYTF.